This TCR beta chain was captured by sequencing in a study of regulatory T cells in long-lasting Graves disease. CDR3 regions were amplified by Arm-PCR using iRepertoire HTBI primers to build TCR beta libraries. MiXCR was run by TCRdb on the multiplex PCR reads, yielding one entry per CDR3 protein. This table has 700,000 or so distinct CDR3 sequences, 25% to 30% appearing once. Germline assignment: CDR1 SGHAT and CDR2 FQNNGV. Trimming at V came to 1 base and at J to 7 bases, leaving 6 bases not matched to a gene. This CDR3 comprises 16 residues. Time point noted: persistent/refractory GD, antithyroid drugs over 5 years with positive TRAb. RNA from PBMCs was the source of the TCR library.

The origin of this receptor is a female donor with Graves disease. The V and J genes are TRBV11-2 and TRBJ1-5, with TRBD1 identical over 11 bases. This sample comprised peripheral blood mononuclear cells (PBMCs), obtained when the disease was refractory, from a patient treated with antithyroid drugs. CDR3 in amino acids: CASSLGGTGGRQPQHF. The CDR3 nucleotides are TGTGCCAGCAGCTTAGGAGGGACAGGGGGTAGGCAGCCCCAGCATTTT. The full variable domain, in which reference TRBV11-2 and TRBJ1-5 provide the parts outside the CDR3, is EAGVAQSPRYKIIEKRQSVAFWCNPISGHATLYWYQQILGQGPKLLIQFQNNGVVDDSQLPKDRFSAERLKGVDSTLKIQPAKLEDSAVYLCASSLGGTGGRQPQHFGDGTRLSIL.